This T cell receptor (beta chain) emerged from a study of beta chain features in type 1 diabetes. The CDR3 totals 15 residues. The germline gives CDR1 SGHTA, CDR2 FQGNSA. V was pared by 4 bases and J by 7 bases, with 5 bases of the junction left unmatched. As regards this clone: Its antigen is unidentified.

Study-level results: A possible short-template PCR bias applies equally to patients and controls. Whether HLA type affects TCRB rearrangement stayed undetermined in the present work. Type 1 diabetes patients showed a moderate but significant shortening of TCRB CDR3s in all four CD4+ subsets.

The authors reverse transcribed all of the isolated RNA, so sequencing captured expressed TCRB transcripts. Produced via immunoSEQ multiplex PCR; TCRdb's table is partial and in-frame only. The sample holds hundreds of thousands of clones, around 12% seen once. Sample: naive CD4+ T cells from blood. This chain joins TRBV7-2 and TRBJ2-1; 12 bases line up with TRBD1. The TCR was taken from a man aged 18 to 30 in good health. The CDR3 nucleotides read TGTGCCAGCAGCTCGGGGACAGGGGGCTTAAATGAGCAGTTCTTC. Protein product: CASSSGTGGLNEQFF.